A single sample gave rise to the 13 T cell receptor beta chains below, sequenced in a study of blood T cell repertoires in COVID-19. Profiling relied on immunoSEQ multiplex PCR, and the TCRdb table lists in-frame clones only, not all of them. The data show approximately 180,000 clones, roughly 87% seen once. The sequenced sample was peripheral blood. These receptors all stem from a woman aged 45-60 years with acute or convalescent COVID-19.

The sample holds a few counts of this clone. Other DNA sequences in this sample translate to the same CDR3. J is TRBJ1-2 and V is TRBV6-1; 7 bases are shared with TRBD1. Losses at the gene ends were 1 base for V and 8 bases for J; bases not matched to a gene: 4. CDR1 MNHNS and CDR2 SASEGT come from the germline V gene. This CDR3 comprises 13 residues. In nucleotides, the CDR3 is TGTGCCAGCAGTGAAGGACAGGGCGGCGGCTACACCTTC. Translated, it gives CASSEGQGGGYTF.

The CDR3 DNA sequence: TGTGCCAGCAGCCCACAGGGGGCCACAGATACGCAGTATTTT. Amino acids: CASSPQGATDTQYF. The chain carries TRBV5-8 and TRBJ2-3; TRBD1 matches at 9 bases. The J segment lost 2 bases and the V segment lost 4 bases, leaving 2 bases of the junction unmatched. The germline gives CDR1 SGHTS, CDR2 YDEGEE. The CDR3 is made up of 14 amino acids.

The genes are TRBV12-3 or TRBV12-4 and TRBJ1-4, with no clear D. The V end was cut by 2 bases, the J end by 4 bases, with 5 bases between. The CDR3 contains 13 residues. The CDR3 spells CASSLHGNEKLFF. CDR3 nucleotide sequence: TGTGCCAGCAGTTTACACGGTAATGAAAAACTGTTTTTT.

A single count supports this clone. The chain recombines TRBV5-1 with TRBJ2-5, with 11 positions matching TRBD2. With V trimmed by 4 bases and J by 5 bases, 7 bases remained unmatched. Germline V gives CDR1 SGHRS, CDR2 YFSETQ. CDR3 length: 15 residues. CDR3 amino acids: CASSHSGRAEETQYF. The CDR3 DNA follows: TGCGCCAGCAGCCATAGCGGGAGGGCCGAGGAGACCCAGTACTTC.

The J gene is TRBJ2-3, the V gene TRBV7-2; D call uncertain. Per germline, CDR1 SGHTA and CDR2 FQGNSA. The ends were cut back, 5 bases at V and 5 bases at J, with 14 bases in the middle. CDR3 length equals 14 residues. The CDR3 protein is CASSPPPLIDTQYF. In nucleotides, the CDR3 is TGTGCCAGCAGCCCGCCCCCCCTAATAGATACGCAGTATTTT.

The chain combines TRBV14 with TRBJ1-1; 7 nucleotides align to TRBD1. The germline CDR1 and CDR2 sequences are SGHDN and FVKESK. The ends lost 4 bases at V and 1 base at J; junction bases unmatched: 12. The CDR3 sequence is 17 residues long. DNA for the CDR3: TGTGCCAGCAGCCCGGCGGCCGACAGGGCATGGAACACTGAAGCTTTCTTT. It yields the protein CASSPAADRAWNTEAFF.

The V call is TRBV20-1, the J call TRBJ1-4; D gene ambiguous. Germline assignment: CDR1 DFQATT and CDR2 SNEGSKA (reference sequence). V lost 5 bases and J 5 bases, leaving 6 bases between the germline ends. The CDR3 extends over 11 amino acids. CDR3 sequence reads: CSASENEKLFF. Written as DNA, the CDR3 is TGCAGTGCTTCGGAGAATGAAAAACTGTTTTTT.

This clone was seen a handful of times. The chain combines TRBV9 with TRBJ2-2, with D maybe TRBD1 (6 bases). V dropped 1 base and J dropped 7 bases, with 17 bases sitting between them. The germline V gene encodes CDR1 SGDLS and CDR2 YYNGEE. The CDR3 sequence is 16 residues long. CDR3 DNA: TGTGCCAGCAGCGTAAGAGTCGAGAGAGGGGGCGGGGAGCTGTTTTTT. Amino acids: CASSVRVERGGGELFF.

The gene calls are TRBV29-1 and TRBJ1-4; 11 bases are a match to TRBD1. The CDR3 consists of 13 residues. V shed 7 bases and J 5 bases; nucleotides not matched to a gene: 3. The germline gives CDR1 SQVTM, CDR2 ANQGSEA. CDR3 amino acids: CSARTGGNEKLFF. The CDR3 bases are TGCAGCGCTCGGACAGGGGGCAATGAAAAACTGTTTTTT.

In its sample, this clone was seen a few times. The same CDR3 can be traced to other DNA sequences in this sample. The J gene is TRBJ2-5, the V gene TRBV30; D is unclear. V lost 1 base and J 5 bases, leaving 5 bases between the germline ends. There are 11 residues in the CDR3. Germline V gene data show CDR1 as GTSNPN and CDR2 as SVGIG (reference sequence). CDR3 sequence reads: CAWSGRETQYF. CDR3 bases: TGTGCCTGGAGTGGCAGGGAGACCCAGTACTTC.

The V gene is TRBV6-2 or TRBV6-3, the J gene TRBJ2-4; D is possibly TRBD1 (6 bases). The CDR3 runs 15 residues. From germline, CDR1 is MNHEY and CDR2 SVGEGT. Trimming removed 5 bases from V and 7 bases from J, with 18 bases in between. CDR3 bases: TGTGCCAGCAGTCAGGGGCCGAGAGGGGTGAACATTCAGTACTTC. Translating it yields CASSQGPRGVNIQYF.

The J gene is TRBJ2-3, the V gene TRBV5-4; the D gene is possibly TRBD2 (6 bases). Germline-derived CDR1 and CDR2 are SGHNT and YYREEE (reference sequence). The CDR3 length is 16 residues. Trimming removed 2 bases from V and 2 bases from J, with 15 bases in between. Here the CDR3 DNA reads TGTGCCAGCAGCTTCCCCCTCGCGGGGACCACAGATACGCAGTATTTT. This codes for CASSFPLAGTTDTQYF.

This chain links TRBV2 with TRBJ1-2; D perhaps matches TRBD1 (6 bases). This CDR3 is built from 11 residues. With 4 bases removed from V and 8 bases from J, the gap between germline ends came to 8 bases. Germline CDR1 reads SNHLY; CDR2 reads FYNNEI. The CDR3 is CASSVGGGYTF. CDR3 bases: TGTGCCAGCAGTGTTGGGGGCGGCTACACCTTC.